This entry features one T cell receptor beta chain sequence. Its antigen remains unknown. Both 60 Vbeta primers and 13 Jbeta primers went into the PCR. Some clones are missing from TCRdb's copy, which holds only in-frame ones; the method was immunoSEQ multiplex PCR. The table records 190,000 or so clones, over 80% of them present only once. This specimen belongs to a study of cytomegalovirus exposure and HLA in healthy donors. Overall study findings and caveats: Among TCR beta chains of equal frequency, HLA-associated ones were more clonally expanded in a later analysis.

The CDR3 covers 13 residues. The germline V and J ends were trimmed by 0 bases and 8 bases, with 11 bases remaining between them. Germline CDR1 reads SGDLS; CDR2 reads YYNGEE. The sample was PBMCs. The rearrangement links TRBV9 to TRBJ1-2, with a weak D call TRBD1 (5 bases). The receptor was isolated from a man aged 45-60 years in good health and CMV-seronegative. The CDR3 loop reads CASSVGGAGGYTF. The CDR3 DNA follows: TGTGCCAGCAGCGTAGGGGGCGCGGGGGGCTACACCTTC.